Presented here are 30 T cell receptor beta chains from one specimen sequenced in a study of blood T cell repertoires in COVID-19 (TCRdb year 2020). The receptor library was made with the immunoSEQ multiplex PCR assay. In its TCRdb copy, this immuneACCESS table keeps in-frame sequences only and misses some clones. Where compared with another copy, unresolved V genes explain less than half of these, and the others have no known cause. The table for this sample lists under 200,000 clones; approximately 80% of them were counted only once. Approximately 2.9% of the sample lies in the top ten. The sequenced sample was peripheral blood. These receptors all come from an older woman with acute or convalescent COVID-19.

The chain recombines TRBV18 with TRBJ2-1, with TRBD1 matching 7 bases. This CDR3 comprises 14 residues. The J segment lost 5 bases and the V segment lost 5 bases, leaving 6 bases of the junction unmatched. Looked up from germline, CDR1 is KGHSH and CDR2 is LQKENI. CDR3: CASSSWDRDNEQFF. The CDR3 bases are TGTGCCAGCTCATCTTGGGACAGAGACAATGAGCAGTTCTTC. Together with reference TRBV18 and TRBJ2-1, the CDR3 gives the full variable domain: NAGVMQNPRHLVRRRGQEARLRCSPMKGHSHVYWYRQLPEEGLKFMVYLQKENIIDESGMPKERFSAEFPKEGPSILRIQQVVRGDSAAYFCASSSWDRDNEQFFGPGTRLTVL.

This chain connects TRBV27 to TRBJ2-1, with 11 bases lining up with TRBD2. With 6 bases clipped from V and 7 bases from J, the junction kept 8 bases outside the gene matches. Looked up from germline, CDR1 is MNHEY and CDR2 is SMNVEV (reference sequence). This CDR3 comprises 15 residues. DNA for the CDR3: TGTGCCAGCAGGAAACAGGGACTAGCGGTAAATGAGCAGTTCTTC. It specifies CASRKQGLAVNEQFF.

The chain employs TRBV4-1 and TRBJ1-2; 9 bases are shared with TRBD1. V lost 0 bases to trimming and J lost 4 bases; unmatched junction nucleotides: 3. This CDR3 has 15 residues. Germline V gene lookup returns CDR1 MGHRA and CDR2 YSYEKL. CDR3 protein: CASSQDTGGLYGYTF. For the CDR3, the DNA is TGCGCCAGCAGCCAAGACACAGGGGGCCTCTATGGCTACACCTTC.

The chain is built from TRBV28 and TRBJ2-7; the D is unclear. Germline CDR1 reads MDHEN; CDR2 reads SYDVKM. This CDR3 has 14 amino acids. V was clipped by 5 bases and J by 6 bases, with 17 bases between them. Here the CDR3 reads CASSLREDSGEQYF. CDR3 sequence (DNA): TGTGCCAGCAGTCTACGAGAGGATAGTGGCGAGCAGTACTTC.

The V gene is TRBV4-3, the J gene TRBJ1-4, with a weak D call TRBD1 (6 bases). V shed 5 bases and J shed 3 bases, with 10 bases lying between them. Germline V gives CDR1 LGHNA, CDR2 YSLEER. The CDR3 sequence is 14 residues long. The CDR3 region is CASSTGRANEKLFF. Written as DNA, the CDR3 is TGCGCCAGCAGCACAGGGAGGGCTAATGAAAAACTGTTTTTT.

The chain recombines TRBV9 with TRBJ2-2; TRBD2 matches 7 bases. V dropped 3 bases and J dropped 4; count of bases not matched to a gene: 6. The CDR3 contains 15 residues. The germline V gene has CDR1 SGDLS and CDR2 YYNGEE. Here the CDR3 DNA reads TGTGCCAGCAGCGAGCGGGGAACGGGCACCGGGGAGCTGTTTTTT. Its protein is CASSERGTGTGELFF.

The chain combines TRBV7-2 with TRBJ2-7, with 10 bases fitting TRBD1. This CDR3 contains 16 residues. Trimming at V came to 7 bases and at J to 3 bases, leaving 12 bases not matched to a gene. The germline CDR1 and CDR2 sequences are SGHTA and FQGNSA. In nucleotides, the CDR3 is TGTGCCAGCAATTCCCTCGGGGACAGGGGATACTACGAGCAGTACTTC. Its translation: CASNSLGDRGYYEQYF.

This rearrangement joins TRBV24-1 to TRBJ1-5; D is unresolved. V lost 2 bases and J lost 9, with 13 bases in between. The CDR3 extends over 14 amino acids. The V gene's germline CDR1 is KGHDR and CDR2 SFDVKD. The CDR3 nucleotides are TGTGCCACCAGTGATTCAGGTTCTTGGGTGCCCCAGCATTTT. Protein product: CATSDSGSWVPQHF.

The rearrangement joins TRBV12-3 or TRBV12-4 to TRBJ1-6, with 8 bases identical to TRBD1. The CDR3 length is 13 residues. After removal of 8 bases from V and 7 bases from J, the junction contained 4 bases not matched to a gene. This CDR3 is CASQGARNSPLHF. CDR3 coding DNA: TGTGCCAGCCAGGGGGCAAGGAATTCACCCCTCCACTTT.

This chain uses TRBV7-2 with TRBJ2-3; 11 bases line up with TRBD2. The germline gives CDR1 SGHTA, CDR2 FQGNSA. This CDR3 is built from 14 residues. V lost 5 bases and J lost 5; bases outside the gene matches: 3. Here the CDR3 reads CASSATSGGDTQYF. The CDR3 DNA follows: TGTGCCAGCAGCGCAACTAGCGGGGGAGATACGCAGTATTTT.

V usage is TRBV18 and J usage is TRBJ1-5; 8 bases match TRBD1. V shed 3 bases and J 4 bases; nucleotides not matched to a gene: 14. This CDR3 contains 18 residues. CDR1 is KGHSH and CDR2 is LQKENI in the germline V gene. For the CDR3, the DNA is TGTGCCAGCTCACCTGACGCTAGGACAGGGTTCCATAATCAGCCCCAGCATTTT. This encodes CASSPDARTGFHNQPQHF. The variable domain in full, with the rest retrieved from reference TRBV18 and TRBJ1-5, is NAGVMQNPRHLVRRRGQEARLRCSPMKGHSHVYWYRQLPEEGLKFMVYLQKENIIDESGMPKERFSAEFPKEGPSILRIQQVVRGDSAAYFCASSPDARTGFHNQPQHFGDGTRLSIL.

The V call is TRBV19, the J call TRBJ2-5; D is perhaps TRBD1 (5 bases). Trimming pared 5 bases from V and 1 base from J, leaving 8 bases between. Germline V gene sequence: CDR1 LNHDA, CDR2 SQIVND (reference sequence). The CDR3 is 13 residues long. The DNA of the CDR3 is TGTGCCAGTAGTTCACAGGCCCAAGAGACCCAGTACTTC. This translates into CASSSQAQETQYF.

The chain links TRBV10-3 to TRBJ2-7; 13 bases match TRBD2. This CDR3 is 15 amino acids long. J gave up 0 bases and V 6 bases, and 2 bases lay outside the gene matches. From germline, CDR1 is ENHRY and CDR2 SYGVKD. The CDR3 bases are TGTGCCATCAGGCGGACTAGCGGGAGCTCCTACGAGCAGTACTTC. Amino acids: CAIRRTSGSSYEQYF.

J is TRBJ2-1 and V is TRBV5-1; 14 positions agree with TRBD2. The CDR3 sequence is 16 residues long. The germline CDR1 and CDR2 sequences are SGHRS and YFSETQ. Losses at the gene ends were 1 base for V and 10 bases for J; bases not matched to a gene: 7. The CDR3 here is CASSLQGTSGGQEQFF. The DNA of the CDR3 is TGCGCCAGCAGCTTGCAGGGGACTAGCGGGGGACAAGAGCAGTTCTTC. The full variable domain, completed using reference TRBV5-1 and TRBJ2-1, is KAGVTQTPRYLIKTRGQQVTLSCSPISGHRSVSWYQQTPGQGLQFLFEYFSETQRNKGNFPGRFSGRQFSNSRSEMNVSTLELGDSALYLCASSLQGTSGGQEQFFGPGTRLTVL.

V usage is TRBV7-9 and J usage is TRBJ1-1, with D possibly TRBD1 on 6 matching bases. The CDR3 consists of 14 residues. Trimming took 2 bases from V and 7 from J, leaving 14 bases between them. CDR1 is SEHNR and CDR2 is FQNEAQ in the germline V gene (reference sequence). CDR3 DNA: TGTGCCAGCAGCTTATTGAGGGACACCGATGAAGCTTTCTTT. Translated, it gives CASSLLRDTDEAFF.

CDR3 sequence (DNA): TGTGCCAGCAGCCAGGGATTGGGGCAGCCCCAGCATTTT. Translated: CASSQGLGQPQHF. V usage is TRBV11-2 and J usage is TRBJ1-5, with a weak D call TRBD1 (5 bases). The V gene's germline CDR1 is SGHAT and CDR2 FQNNGV. The CDR3 runs 13 residues. Trimming pared 5 bases from V and 7 bases from J, leaving 12 bases between.

The gene calls are TRBV5-1 and TRBJ2-2; TRBD1 matches 8 bases. With V trimmed by 2 bases and J by 4 bases, 7 bases remained unmatched. Germline CDR1 is SGHRS and CDR2 is YFSETQ. CDR3 length: 16 amino acids. For the CDR3, the DNA is TGCGCCAGCAGCTTACCGACAGGGGATGCCACCGGGGAGCTGTTTTTT. This sequence encodes CASSLPTGDATGELFF.

This chain links TRBV4-1 with TRBJ1-5; 8 nucleotides match TRBD1. CDR1 is MGHRA and CDR2 is YSYEKL in the germline V gene. This CDR3 is built from 14 residues. Losses at the gene ends were 6 bases for V and 5 bases for J; bases not matched to a gene: 6. CDR3 amino acids: CASSSTGGDQPQHF. CDR3 nucleotides: TGCGCCAGCAGTTCAACAGGGGGAGATCAGCCCCAGCATTTT.

V is TRBV5-8 and J is TRBJ1-5, with 8 bases that match TRBD1. With V trimmed by 5 bases and J by 7 bases, 8 bases remained unmatched. Germline CDR1 reads SGHTS; CDR2 reads YDEGEE. The CDR3 consists of 14 residues. The CDR3 reads CASSPTGVVQPQHF. CDR3 DNA sequence: TGTGCCAGCAGTCCGACAGGGGTAGTCCAGCCCCAGCATTTT.

Only one count was recorded for this clone. The chain employs TRBV7-2 and TRBJ1-2; D is possibly TRBD1 (6 bases). The CDR3 sequence is 15 residues long. Trimming removed 5 bases from V and 0 bases from J, with 13 bases in between. Germline-derived CDR1 and CDR2 are SGHTA and FQGNSA. CDR3 nucleotides: TGTGCCAGCAGCAAAAGGGAGGGGGCTAACTATGGCTACACCTTC. It yields the protein CASSKREGANYGYTF.

The V call is TRBV9, the J call TRBJ1-2; D remains ambiguous. CDR1 is SGDLS and CDR2 is YYNGEE in the germline V gene. CDR3 length: 16 residues. Between the trimmed V and J ends, which lost 0 bases and 8 bases, there was a span of 20 bases. This chain's CDR3 is CASSVEGQAGWSGYTF. For the CDR3, the DNA is TGTGCCAGCAGCGTAGAAGGCCAGGCGGGTTGGTCAGGCTACACCTTC.

The chain links TRBV6-1 to TRBJ2-7; tentatively, D is TRBD2 (6 bases). The CDR3 extends over 15 amino acids. V gave up 2 bases and J gave up 5 bases, with 16 bases separating them. CDR1 and CDR2 (germline): MNHNS, SASEGT. The CDR3: CASSEQGPGLHEQYF. The CDR3 DNA reads TGTGCCAGCAGTGAACAGGGCCCGGGACTCCACGAGCAGTACTTC.

This clone was seen a handful of times. V gene TRBV18 combines with J gene TRBJ1-1, with a tentative D call TRBD1 (5 bases). The CDR3 runs to 15 residues. The germline V gene encodes CDR1 KGHSH and CDR2 LQKENI. V lost 5 bases and J lost 0, with 13 bases in between. The chain's CDR3 is CASSAGTGMNTEAFF. In nucleotides, the CDR3 is TGTGCCAGCTCAGCGGGGACTGGAATGAACACTGAAGCTTTCTTT.

The chain has TRBV5-6 and TRBJ2-7; 9 bases are a match to TRBD1. V trimming: 4 bases; J trimming: 7 bases; junction bases outside the gene matches: 12. Germline values: CDR1 SGHDT, CDR2 YYEEEE. This CDR3 is built from 15 residues. The CDR3 loop is CASSPDLGQGKEQYF. DNA of the CDR3: TGTGCCAGCAGCCCCGACCTGGGACAGGGAAAAGAGCAGTACTTC.

The V gene is TRBV19, the J gene TRBJ2-3, with 10 bases matching TRBD2. The CDR3 sequence is 17 residues long. Germline CDR1 is LNHDA and CDR2 is SQIVND (reference sequence). With 7 bases clipped from V and 6 bases from J, the junction kept 16 bases outside the gene matches. Written as DNA, the CDR3 is TGTGCCAGTATGGACGCTAGGACTAGCGGTGGGGAGGATACGCAGTATTTT. Amino acid sequence: CASMDARTSGGEDTQYF.

The genes are TRBV7-6 and TRBJ1-2; the D is unclear. This CDR3 has 15 amino acids. The germline gives CDR1 SGHVS, CDR2 FNYEAQ. The germline V and J ends were trimmed by 5 bases and 6 bases, with 19 bases remaining between them. The CDR3 nucleotides are TGTGCCAGCAGCCCCCGTGAGTGGTTGAAAAATGGCTACACCTTC. Protein: CASSPREWLKNGYTF.

As to this clone: A junction end diverges from the germline sequence, so it may reflect a read error. The CDR3 here is CASSQRDRTNF. CDR3 sequence (DNA): TGCGCCAGCAGTCAACGGGACAGGACTAACTTC. The J gene is TRBJ2-5, the V gene TRBV23-1, with TRBD1 matching 8 bases. TRBV23-1 belongs to the ORF category, with a function that is uncertain. The CDR3 has 11 amino acids.

V gene TRBV5-1 combines with J gene TRBJ2-7; D is perhaps TRBD1 (6 bases). Germline values: CDR1 SGHRS, CDR2 YFSETQ. V lost 0 bases and J 3 bases, leaving 10 bases between the germline ends. The CDR3 runs to 14 residues. The CDR3: CASSLAGQYYEQYF. CDR3 bases: TGCGCCAGCAGCTTGGCCGGACAGTACTACGAGCAGTACTTC.

The chain couples TRBV27 to TRBJ2-7; TRBD1 agrees at 8 bases. CDR1 is MNHEY, CDR2 SMNVEV, per germline (reference sequence). V lost 4 bases, J lost 2 bases, and 1 base stayed unmatched. The CDR3 totals 13 residues. CDR3 loop: CASSSQGAYEQYF. The CDR3 nucleotides read TGTGCCAGCAGTTCACAGGGGGCCTACGAGCAGTACTTC.

This clone was found many times. This chain connects TRBV19 to TRBJ2-1, with TRBD1 as a possible D gene (6 bases). This CDR3 comprises 17 residues. V was cut by 5 bases and J by 4 bases, with 21 bases left in between. Germline assignment: CDR1 LNHDA and CDR2 SQIVND (reference sequence). CDR3 loop: CASSDYLAGVAYNEQFF. As DNA, the CDR3 is TGTGCCAGTAGTGACTATCTCGCAGGGGTGGCTTACAATGAGCAGTTCTTC.